Below are 18 T cell receptor beta chains sequenced from a single sample in a study of molecular identifiers for immune sequencing clone quantification. One entry per CDR3 protein results from TCRdb running MiXCR on the PCR reads. This repertoire shows 490,000 or so distinct CDR3 sequences, roughly a fifth found once; its top ten account for under 0.85%. The specimen sequenced was naive CD8+ T cells from blood, with Jurkat cell RNA spiked in. Subset reported: FACS-sorted CD8+CD4-CCR7+CD45RA+ naive T cells. The source of these receptors is a human donor in good health. Some libraries in this study had Jurkat cell RNA spiked in.

This clonotype has just a few counts. This chain connects TRBV6-2 or TRBV6-3 to TRBJ2-3; D is ambiguous. Germline assignment: CDR1 MNHEY and CDR2 SVGEGT. This CDR3 is 15 amino acids long. With 1 base removed from V and 0 bases from J, the gap between germline ends came to 8 bases. CDR3 residues: CASSYFPHSTDTQYF. The CDR3 DNA reads TGTGCCAGCAGTTACTTCCCTCACAGCACAGATACGCAGTATTTT.

The sample holds many counts of this clonotype. J is TRBJ2-3 and V is TRBV24-1; D is unclear. Germline lookup yields CDR1 KGHDR and CDR2 SFDVKD. The CDR3 is made up of 12 amino acids. The germline V and J ends were trimmed by 4 bases and 0 bases, with 1 base remaining between them. DNA of the CDR3: TGTGCCACCAGTGACAGCACAGATACGCAGTATTTT. It specifies CATSDSTDTQYF.

As concerns this clonotype: This may come from a read error, since a much larger clone is one base off. This sequence joins TRBV7-9 and TRBJ2-7; no definite D call. V lost 5 bases and J lost 6, with 8 bases in between. CDR3 length: 11 residues. Germline values: CDR1 SEHNR, CDR2 FQNEAQ (reference sequence). CDR3 amino acids: CASSRRLEQYF. The CDR3 region has the DNA TGTGCCAGCAGCCGGAGACTCGAGCAGTACTTC.

This clonotype was detected only a few times. The rearrangement uses TRBV19 and TRBJ2-7; D remains unclear. The CDR3 spans 14 residues. The germline V gene encodes CDR1 LNHDA and CDR2 SQIVND (reference sequence). V lost 1 base and J 5 bases, leaving 12 bases between the germline ends. The CDR3 DNA is TGTGCCAGTAGTATAGGCCACCCGGTTAACGAGCAGTACTTC. Translating it yields CASSIGHPVNEQYF.

This clonotype was detected many times. The chain recombines TRBV30 with TRBJ2-2; D not resolved. V was cut by 3 bases and J by 1 base, with 3 bases left in between. Germline V gene sequence: CDR1 GTSNPN, CDR2 SVGIG (reference sequence). The CDR3 loop spans 12 amino acids. In nucleotides, the CDR3 is TGTGCCTGGAGCAGGAACACCGGGGAGCTGTTTTTT. This sequence encodes CAWSRNTGELFF.

This clonotype has more than one count but fewer than ten. The chain combines TRBV20-1 with TRBJ2-7; the D is unclear. This CDR3 is built from 14 residues. The ends were cut back, 1 base at V and 3 bases at J, with 13 bases in the middle. Germline CDR1 is DFQATT and CDR2 is SNEGSKA (reference sequence). The CDR3 bases are TGCAGTGCTAGAGTTCAGAGTGTAGACTACGAGCAGTACTTC. It codes for CSARVQSVDYEQYF.

In this sample, this clonotype turned up many times. The chain joins TRBV11-3 to TRBJ2-3; no definite D call. In germline, CDR1 is SGHNT, CDR2 YENEEA. V was pared by 5 bases and J by 0 bases, with 12 bases between. This CDR3 contains 15 residues. CDR3 bases: TGTGCCAGCAGCCCAGGAAGCTCTAGCACAGATACGCAGTATTTT. Translating it yields CASSPGSSSTDTQYF.

This clonotype was found many times. V is TRBV19 and J is TRBJ2-2; the D gene is possibly TRBD1 (5 bases). The CDR3 is made up of 13 amino acids. Trimming removed 10 bases from V and 1 base from J, with 10 bases in between. CDR1 LNHDA and CDR2 SQIVND come from the germline V gene (reference sequence). CDR3 in amino acids: CATGQQNTGELFF. The CDR3 region has the DNA TGTGCCACAGGACAACAGAACACCGGGGAGCTGTTTTTT. Supplemented by reference TRBV19 and TRBJ2-2, the full variable domain reads DGGITQSPKYLFRKEGQNVTLSCEQNLNHDAMYWYRQDPGQGLRLIYYSQIVNDFQKGDIAEGYSVSREKKESFPLTVTSAQKNPTAFYLCATGQQNTGELFFGEGSRLTVL.

Notes on this clonotype: It may be a read error: a sequence one base away is much more abundant. This chain uses TRBV5-4 with TRBJ2-5; D uncertain. The germline V gene encodes CDR1 SGHNT and CDR2 YYREEE (reference sequence). There are 14 residues in the CDR3. The DNA for the CDR3 is TGTGCCAGCAGCTTGTCTCTCAGTAAAGAGTCCCAGTACTTC. Amino acid sequence: CASSLSLSKESQYF. The full variable domain, completed using reference TRBV5-4 and TRBJ2-5, is ETGVTQSPTHLIKTRGQQVTLRCSSQSGHNTVSWYQQALGQGPQFIFQYYREEENGRGNFPPRFSGLQFPNYSSELNVNALELDDSALYLCASSLSLSKESQYFGPGTRLLVL.

The chain has TRBV19 and TRBJ1-1; 7 nucleotides match TRBD1. The germline gives CDR1 LNHDA, CDR2 SQIVND (reference sequence). The CDR3 has 12 residues. Trimming took 10 bases from V and 3 from J; bases not matched to a gene: 5. The CDR3 loop reads CATRQGDTEAFF. The CDR3 DNA is TGTGCCACCAGACAGGGCGACACTGAAGCTTTCTTT.

This clonotype came up many times. The chain uses TRBV29-1 and TRBJ1-6, with 7 bases identical to TRBD1. Per the germline V gene, CDR1 is SQVTM and CDR2 is ANQGSEA. CDR3 size: 13 residues. With V trimmed by 4 bases and J by 7 bases, 4 bases remained unmatched. The CDR3 region has the DNA TGCAGCGTTGCTGACAGGGCGAATTCACCCCTCCACTTT. The encoded protein is CSVADRANSPLHF.

This clonotype came up a few times. V and J are TRBV14 and TRBJ2-3, with 7 bases matching TRBD2. CDR1 and CDR2 from the germline V gene are SGHDN and FVKESK. The V segment lost 4 bases and the J segment 2 bases; nucleotides outside the gene matches: 9. CDR3 length: 16 amino acids. CDR3 sequence reads: CASSPREAVYTDTQYF. CDR3 sequence (DNA): TGTGCCAGCAGCCCCCGGGAGGCGGTTTACACAGATACGCAGTATTTT. The whole variable domain, remainder taken from reference TRBV14 and TRBJ2-3, is EAGVTQFPSHSVIEKGQTVTLRCDPISGHDNLYWYRRVMGKEIKFLLHFVKESKQDESGMPNNRFLAERTGGTYSTLKVQPAELEDSGVYFCASSPREAVYTDTQYFGPGTRLTVL.

This clonotype showed up many times. The rearrangement joins TRBV27 to TRBJ2-5; 9 bases are a match to TRBD1. V lost 0 bases, J lost 6 bases, and 11 bases stayed unmatched. CDR3 length: 17 residues. Germline assignment: CDR1 MNHEY and CDR2 SMNVEV (reference sequence). The DNA for the CDR3 is TGTGCCAGCAGTTTATCGTCAGGGACAGGGTCTAGCCAGACCCAGTACTTC. This translates into CASSLSSGTGSSQTQYF.

V is TRBV19 and J is TRBJ2-7, with 8 positions matching TRBD1. This CDR3 contains 15 residues. Germline lookup yields CDR1 LNHDA and CDR2 SQIVND (reference sequence). With 4 bases clipped from V and 6 bases from J, the junction kept 11 bases outside the gene matches. Written as DNA, the CDR3 is TGTGCCAGTAGTACCGCTACAGGGGGATTGAGCGAGCAGTACTTC. This codes for CASSTATGGLSEQYF.

Concerning this clonotype itself: It may be a read error: a sequence one base away is much more abundant. The chain links TRBV12-3 or TRBV12-4 to TRBJ1-5; D is perhaps TRBD1 (6 bases). The J call could be wrong; TRBJ2-3 is a better fit for the DNA end. The CDR3 runs to 14 residues. Here the CDR3 DNA reads TGTGCCAGCGCGTGGGGGCCCCGGGATCAGCCCCAGTATTTT. Residues: CASAWGPRDQPQYF.

This clonotype was seen a few times. The chain has TRBV19 and TRBJ2-2; D is undetermined. Germline lookup yields CDR1 LNHDA and CDR2 SQIVND (reference sequence). The CDR3 totals 14 residues. Trimming shortened V by 3 bases and J by 1 base, and 6 bases separated the two germline ends. The CDR3 region is CASSIPVNTGELFF. As DNA, the CDR3 is TGTGCCAGTAGTATTCCGGTGAACACCGGGGAGCTGTTTTTT.

This clonotype was recorded at least ten times. This sequence joins TRBV24-1 and TRBJ2-1, with D perhaps TRBD2 (5 bases). CDR1 and CDR2 (germline): KGHDR, SFDVKD. V lost 2 bases to trimming and J lost 3 bases, with 7 bases between them. The CDR3 sequence is 14 residues long. CDR3 in amino acids: CATSDSDFYNEQFF. CDR3 sequence (DNA): TGTGCCACCAGTGATTCGGACTTCTACAATGAGCAGTTCTTC.

With regard to this clonotype: With a much larger clone just one base away, this may be a read error. The CDR3 DNA is TGTGCCAGCAGTCAGACAGGTTTCTTTGGGGGGAACACCGGGGAGCTGTTTTTT. Its translation: CASSQTGFFGGNTGELFF. The chain has TRBV6-6 and TRBJ2-2; D is possibly TRBD1 (6 bases). This CDR3 has 18 residues. Trimming shortened V by 5 bases and J by 1 base, and 20 bases separated the two germline ends. Germline CDR1 and CDR2: MNHNY and SVGAGI (reference sequence).